This TCR beta chain was observed in a study of cytomegalovirus exposure and HLA in healthy donors. With 60 Vbeta and 13 Jbeta primers, the PCR was carried out. Profiling relied on immunoSEQ multiplex PCR, and the TCRdb table lists in-frame clones only, not all of them. The sample carries 150,000 to 200,000 clones, roughly four fifths recorded once. A word on this clone: Its matching antigen is unknown.

Notes on the study in general: It was 160 or so TCR beta chains that were listed as cytomegalovirus-associated. Available immune exposure information covered CMV serostatus only.

V was pared by 3 bases and J by 6 bases, with 8 bases between. Germline CDR1 and CDR2: SEHNR and FQNEAQ (reference sequence). The CDR3 covers 12 residues. J is TRBJ1-2 and V is TRBV7-9; D not resolved. The sequence was obtained from a man aged 50 to 60 in good health and CMV-seronegative. Sequenced material: PBMCs. The CDR3 bases are TGTGCCAGCAGCTTTGTCCAGGATGGCTACACCTTC. This codes for CASSFVQDGYTF.